The source of this T cell receptor beta chain is a study of response to subunit inactivated influenza vaccine (dated by TCRdb to 2017 to 2018). With regard to the full study: To follow how T cells responded to a trivalent subunit inactivated influenza vaccine, the researchers relied on deep quantitative profiling of the T cell receptor repertoire. Broader findings and caveats from the paper: The authors proposed that each seasonal influenza vaccination may bring in only a limited number of new T cells.

A few counts support this clonotype. Its cognate antigen has yet to be identified. Qualities for individual bases were not recorded, and no much larger clone is one base off. CDR1 and CDR2, looked up from the germline V gene (reference sequence), are LNHNV and YYDKDF. V and J are trimmed by 2 bases and 4 bases, and the gene matches miss 2 bases of the junction. From the cysteine up to the phenylalanine, the CDR3 has a length of 15 residues. Only the CDR3 region is kept as DNA, spanning 45 bases read in frame from base 1. The method behind the library was RT-PCR. Reads for this sample came from an Illumina HiSeq 2500. In-frame beta chains were kept once TCRdb had trimmed the public reads at Q25 with fastp and called clones with MiXCR. Identical CDR3 protein sequences are pooled into one entry, listed with their most common genes and DNA. Recorded for this sample are hundreds of thousands of distinct CDR3 sequences; more than 11% of them occurred a single time. The ten largest clones add up to approximately 6.5% of the sample.

The V and J segments used are TRBV15 and TRBJ2-5, with 12 bases in between that match TRBD2. The receptor was derived from a man aged 50 to 59 who received an inactivated influenza vaccine. Donor details come from another sample of the same person, matched by shared clones. Sample: PBMCs from blood, taken around 15 days before vaccination. The CDR3 amino acid sequence is: CATSRLAGGPETQYF. The DNA sequence follows: TGTGCCACCAGCAGACTAGCGGGGGGGCCAGAGACCCAGTACTTC.